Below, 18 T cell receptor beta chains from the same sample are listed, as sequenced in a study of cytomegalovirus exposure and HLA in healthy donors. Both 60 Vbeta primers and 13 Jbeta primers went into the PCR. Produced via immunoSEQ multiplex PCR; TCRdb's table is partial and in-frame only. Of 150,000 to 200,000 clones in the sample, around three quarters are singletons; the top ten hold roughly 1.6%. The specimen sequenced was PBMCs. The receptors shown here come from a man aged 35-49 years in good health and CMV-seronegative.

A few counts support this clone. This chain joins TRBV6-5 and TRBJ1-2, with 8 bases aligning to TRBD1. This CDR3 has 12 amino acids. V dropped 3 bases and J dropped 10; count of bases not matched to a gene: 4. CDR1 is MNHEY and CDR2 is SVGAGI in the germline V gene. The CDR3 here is CASSYGQGVYTF. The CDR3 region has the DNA TGTGCCAGCAGTTATGGACAGGGAGTCTACACCTTC.

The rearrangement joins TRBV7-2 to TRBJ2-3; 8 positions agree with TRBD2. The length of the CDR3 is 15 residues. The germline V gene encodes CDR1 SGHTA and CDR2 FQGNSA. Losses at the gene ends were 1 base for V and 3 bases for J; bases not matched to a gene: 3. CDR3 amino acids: CASSLVSGRTDTQYF. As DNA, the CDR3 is TGTGCCAGCAGCTTAGTGAGCGGGAGAACAGATACGCAGTATTTT.

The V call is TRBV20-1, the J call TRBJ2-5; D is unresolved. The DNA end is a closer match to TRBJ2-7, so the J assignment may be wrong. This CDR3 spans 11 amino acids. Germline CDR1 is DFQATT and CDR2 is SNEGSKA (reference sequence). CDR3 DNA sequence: TGCAGTGCTCCCGATCGGTACGAGCAGTACTTC. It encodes CSAPDRYEQYF.

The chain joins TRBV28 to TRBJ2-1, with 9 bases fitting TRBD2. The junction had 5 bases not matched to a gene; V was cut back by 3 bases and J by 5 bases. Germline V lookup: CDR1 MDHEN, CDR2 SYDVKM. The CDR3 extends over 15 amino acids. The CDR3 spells CASSLAGLANNEQFF. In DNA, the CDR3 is TGTGCCAGCAGTTTGGCGGGACTAGCCAACAATGAGCAGTTCTTC.

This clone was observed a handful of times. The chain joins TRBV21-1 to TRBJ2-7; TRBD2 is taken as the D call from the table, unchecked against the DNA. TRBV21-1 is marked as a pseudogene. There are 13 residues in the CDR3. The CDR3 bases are TGTGACCGGAGGATTCGGCGCGTCTACGAGCAGTACGTC. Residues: CDRRIRRVYEQYV.

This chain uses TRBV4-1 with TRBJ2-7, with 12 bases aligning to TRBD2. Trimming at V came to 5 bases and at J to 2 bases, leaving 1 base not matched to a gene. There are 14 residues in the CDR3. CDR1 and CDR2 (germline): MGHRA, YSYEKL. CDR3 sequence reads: CASSGLAGTYEQYF. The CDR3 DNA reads TGCGCCAGCAGCGGACTAGCGGGAACCTACGAGCAGTACTTC.

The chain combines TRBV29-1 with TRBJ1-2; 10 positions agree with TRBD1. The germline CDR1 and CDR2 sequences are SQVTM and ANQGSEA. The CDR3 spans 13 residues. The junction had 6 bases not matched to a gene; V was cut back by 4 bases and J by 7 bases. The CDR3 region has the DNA TGCAGCGTTGCGGGACAGGGGAGCCTTGGCTACACCTTC. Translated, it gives CSVAGQGSLGYTF.

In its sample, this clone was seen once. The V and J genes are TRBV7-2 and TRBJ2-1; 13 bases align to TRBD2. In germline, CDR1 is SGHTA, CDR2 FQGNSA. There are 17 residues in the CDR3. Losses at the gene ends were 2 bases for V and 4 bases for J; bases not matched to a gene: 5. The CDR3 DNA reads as TGTGCCAGCAGCTTAAGCGGACTAGCGGGAGAGTACAATGAGCAGTTCTTC. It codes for CASSLSGLAGEYNEQFF. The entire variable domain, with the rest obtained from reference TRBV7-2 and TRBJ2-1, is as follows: GAGVSQSPSNKVTEKGKDVELRCDPISGHTALYWYRQSLGQGLEFLIYFQGNSAPDKSGLPSDRFSAERTGGSVSTLTIQRTQQEDSAVYLCASSLSGLAGEYNEQFFGPGTRLTVL.

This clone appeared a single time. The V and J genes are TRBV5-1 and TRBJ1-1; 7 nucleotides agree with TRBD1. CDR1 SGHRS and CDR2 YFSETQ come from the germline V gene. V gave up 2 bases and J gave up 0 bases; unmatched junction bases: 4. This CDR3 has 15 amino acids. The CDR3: CASSLQGPVNTEAFF. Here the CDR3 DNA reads TGCGCCAGCAGCTTACAGGGGCCGGTGAACACTGAAGCTTTCTTT.

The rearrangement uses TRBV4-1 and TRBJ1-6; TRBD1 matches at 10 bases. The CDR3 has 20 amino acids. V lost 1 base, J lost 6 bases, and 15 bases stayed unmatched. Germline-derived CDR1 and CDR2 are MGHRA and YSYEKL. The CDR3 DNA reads TGCGCCAGCAGCCAAGTCCTAAAAAAGACGGGGACAGGGGTTAATTCACCCCTCCACTTT. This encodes CASSQVLKKTGTGVNSPLHF.

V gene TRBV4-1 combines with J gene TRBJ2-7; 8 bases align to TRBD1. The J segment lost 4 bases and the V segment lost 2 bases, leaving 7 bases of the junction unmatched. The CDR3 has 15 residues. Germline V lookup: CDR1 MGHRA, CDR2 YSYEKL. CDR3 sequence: CASSQFTGTGYEQYV. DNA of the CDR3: TGCGCCAGCAGCCAATTCACCGGGACAGGATACGAGCAGTACGTC.

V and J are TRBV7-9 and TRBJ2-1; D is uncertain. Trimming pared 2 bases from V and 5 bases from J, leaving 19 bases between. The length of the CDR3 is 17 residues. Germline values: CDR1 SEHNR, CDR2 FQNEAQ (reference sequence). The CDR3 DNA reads TGTGCCAGCAGCTTACTGGTTGCGGTCCCAGCAGACAATGAGCAGTTCTTC. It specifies CASSLLVAVPADNEQFF.

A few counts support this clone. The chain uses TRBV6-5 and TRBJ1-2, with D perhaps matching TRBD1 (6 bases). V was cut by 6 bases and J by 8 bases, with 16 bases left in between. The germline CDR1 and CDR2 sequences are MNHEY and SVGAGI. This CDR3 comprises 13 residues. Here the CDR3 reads CASSAGTTNGYTF. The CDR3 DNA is TGTGCCAGCAGCGCAGGGACAACTAACGGCTACACCTTC.

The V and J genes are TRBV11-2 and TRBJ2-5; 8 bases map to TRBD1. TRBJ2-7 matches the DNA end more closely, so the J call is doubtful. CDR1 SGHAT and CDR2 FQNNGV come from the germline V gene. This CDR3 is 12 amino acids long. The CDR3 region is CASSSDRDEQYF. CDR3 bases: TGTGCCAGCAGCTCGGACAGGGACGAGCAGTACTTC.

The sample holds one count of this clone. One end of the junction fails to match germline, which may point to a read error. CDR3 in amino acids: CASRLAGTNQPQHF. CDR3 sequence (DNA): TGTGCCAGCAGATTGGCGGGGACTAATCAGCCCCAGCATTTT. The chain couples TRBV5-5 to TRBJ1-5; D perhaps matches TRBD1 (5 bases). The CDR3 totals 14 residues. CDR1 and CDR2 from the germline V gene are SGHKS and YYEKEE (reference sequence).

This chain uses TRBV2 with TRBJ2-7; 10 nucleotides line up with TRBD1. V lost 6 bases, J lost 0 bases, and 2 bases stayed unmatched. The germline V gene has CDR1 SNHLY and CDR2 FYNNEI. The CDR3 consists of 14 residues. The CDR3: CASSWTGGSYEQYF. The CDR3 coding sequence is TGTGCCAGCAGCTGGACAGGGGGCTCCTACGAGCAGTACTTC.

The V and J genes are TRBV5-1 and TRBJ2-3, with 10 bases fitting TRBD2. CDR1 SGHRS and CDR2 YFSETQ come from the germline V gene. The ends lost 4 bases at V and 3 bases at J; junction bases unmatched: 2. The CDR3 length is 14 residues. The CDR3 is CASSLGLATDTQYF. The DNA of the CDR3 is TGCGCCAGCAGCCTGGGACTAGCGACAGATACGCAGTATTTT.

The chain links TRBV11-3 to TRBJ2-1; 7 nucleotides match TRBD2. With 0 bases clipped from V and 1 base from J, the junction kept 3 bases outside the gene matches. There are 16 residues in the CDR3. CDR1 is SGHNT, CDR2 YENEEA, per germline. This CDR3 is CASSLEAGVSYNEQFF. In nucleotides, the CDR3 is TGTGCCAGCAGCTTAGAGGCGGGAGTATCCTACAATGAGCAGTTCTTC.